The next 23 T cell receptor beta chains were all read from a single sample in a study of cytomegalovirus exposure and HLA in healthy donors. Libraries were prepared by immunoSEQ multiplex PCR; TCRdb keeps only in-frame clonotypes and omits some of them. The data hold more than 150,000 clones, with about four fifths observed a single time. Sequenced material: PBMCs. The receptors originated from a young man in good health and CMV-seropositive.

The chain is built from TRBV2 and TRBJ1-1; tentative D call: TRBD1 (5 bases). Germline V gene data show CDR1 as SNHLY and CDR2 as FYNNEI. V was trimmed by 8 bases and J by 3 bases, leaving 16 bases between them. The length of the CDR3 is 14 residues. The CDR3 DNA is TGTGCCAGCCGTTATAGGGAGGGGTACACTGAAGCTTTCTTT. Encoded protein: CASRYREGYTEAFF.

V and J are TRBV16 and TRBJ2-7; D is unresolved. This CDR3 has 13 amino acids. Germline CDR1 reads KGHSY; CDR2 reads FQNENV. Trimming removed 0 bases from V and 7 bases from J, with 10 bases in between. The CDR3 DNA sequence: TGTGCCAGCAGCCAATCGTCTAGATGGGAGCAGTACTTC. It translates to CASSQSSRWEQYF.

The count of this clone is one. The chain carries TRBV4-1 and TRBJ2-1, with TRBD1 matching 8 bases. Germline lookup yields CDR1 MGHRA and CDR2 YSYEKL. The CDR3 spans 14 residues. The trim removed 5 bases at V and 5 bases at J, leaving 5 bases unmatched. CDR3 sequence: CASSGRQGNNEQFF. In DNA form, the CDR3 reads TGCGCCAGCAGCGGCCGACAGGGGAACAATGAGCAGTTCTTC.

The chain is built from TRBV19 and TRBJ1-2, with D possibly TRBD1 on 5 matching bases. CDR1 and CDR2 (germline): LNHDA, SQIVND (reference sequence). Between the trimmed V and J ends, which lost 5 bases and 4 bases, there was a span of 17 bases. The CDR3 runs to 15 residues. The CDR3 reads CASSPGPGEGYGYTF. CDR3 nucleotides: TGTGCCAGTAGTCCAGGCCCGGGGGAGGGCTATGGCTACACCTTC.

The rearrangement joins TRBV1 to TRBJ1-5. TRBV1 is flagged as a pseudogene. The CDR3 runs 15 residues. This CDR3 reads CTSSHWSVLRQPQHF. CDR3 nucleotides: TGCACCAGCAGCCATTGGTCCGTGTTGAGACAGCCCCAGCATTTT.

This clone appeared a few times. This chain uses TRBV6-1 with TRBJ2-7; 7 bases match TRBD1. The trim removed 5 bases at V and 0 bases at J, leaving 4 bases unmatched. CDR1 is MNHNS, CDR2 SASEGT, per germline. This CDR3 contains 14 residues. The CDR3 loop is CASSLGQSSYEQYF. The CDR3 nucleotides read TGTGCCAGCAGTTTGGGACAGAGCTCCTACGAGCAGTACTTC.

The chain couples TRBV5-1 to TRBJ2-2; 7 bases fit TRBD1. Germline V gene data show CDR1 as SGHRS and CDR2 as YFSETQ. The CDR3 sequence is 15 residues long. J gave up 6 bases and V 0 bases, and 5 bases lay outside the gene matches. CDR3 protein: CASSLVAGGPGELFF. Written as DNA, the CDR3 is TGCGCCAGCAGCTTGGTGGCAGGGGGTCCCGGGGAGCTGTTTTTT.

The chain joins TRBV19 to TRBJ2-7; 9 bases match TRBD1. Trimming cost V 5 bases and J 2 bases; bases outside gene matches: 13. Germline assignment: CDR1 LNHDA and CDR2 SQIVND (reference sequence). The CDR3 is 17 amino acids. The CDR3: CASSASGTGTFPYEQYF. The CDR3 coding sequence is TGTGCCAGTAGTGCCTCTGGGACAGGGACCTTCCCCTACGAGCAGTACTTC.

The CDR3 DNA reads as TGTGCCAGCAGTGTCAAACCCCTGACAGGGATCCCCTACGAGCAGTACTTC. It encodes CASSVKPLTGIPYEQYF. The V call is TRBV27, the J call TRBJ2-7, with 7 bases matching TRBD1. V trimming: 5 bases; J trimming: 2 bases; junction bases outside the gene matches: 15. The CDR3 covers 17 residues. Germline-derived CDR1 and CDR2 are MNHEY and SMNVEV (reference sequence).

The chain recombines TRBV2 with TRBJ2-1, with 7 positions matching TRBD2. The V segment lost 7 bases and the J segment 6 bases; nucleotides outside the gene matches: 9. The CDR3 is 14 residues long. CDR1 and CDR2 (germline): SNHLY, FYNNEI. CDR3 DNA sequence: TGTGCCAGCACCCCCCTAGTAGCGGGCAATGAGCAGTTCTTC. Its protein is CASTPLVAGNEQFF. Variable domain in full (rest from reference TRBV2 and TRBJ2-1): EPEVTQTPSHQVTQMGQEVILRCVPISNHLYFYWYRQILGQKVEFLVSFYNNEISEKSEIFDDQFSVERPDGSNFTLKIRSTKLEDSAMYFCASTPLVAGNEQFFGPGTRLTVL.

This clone has more than one count but fewer than ten. V gene TRBV9 combines with J gene TRBJ2-2, with D unresolved. The V end was cut by 0 bases, the J end by 7 bases, with 7 bases between. CDR1 is SGDLS and CDR2 is YYNGEE in the germline V gene. This CDR3 region has 13 residues. The CDR3 DNA reads as TGTGCCAGCAGCGTAGCTCCTCTCGGGGAGCTGTTTTTT. Translation gives CASSVAPLGELFF.

This clone was observed a handful of times. The rearrangement links TRBV25-1 to TRBJ1-1; D gene unclear. The CDR3 loop spans 13 amino acids. V dropped 6 bases and J dropped 6 bases, with 14 bases sitting between them. Germline V CDR1 and CDR2: MGHDK, SYGVNS. The CDR3 nucleotides read TGTGCCAGCAGCCCTAGCCGGTTTGCTGAAGCTTTCTTT. Protein product: CASSPSRFAEAFF.

The chain recombines TRBV28 with TRBJ2-3; possibly TRBD2 for D (6 bases). The CDR3 totals 15 residues. The V and J ends lost 4 bases and 1 base respectively, with 12 bases between them. In germline, CDR1 is MDHEN, CDR2 SYDVKM. The CDR3 sequence: CASSSTGAGTDTQYF. The CDR3 nucleotides read TGTGCCAGCAGTTCTACGGGAGCTGGCACAGATACGCAGTATTTT.

This clone was seen only once. The gene calls are TRBV14 and TRBJ2-3; possible D gene TRBD2, 6 bases. The V gene lost 2 bases and the J gene lost 2 bases, with 11 bases spanning the gap. Looked up from germline, CDR1 is SGHDN and CDR2 is FVKESK. The CDR3 runs to 15 residues. The CDR3 here is CASSQSSGNTDTQYF. In DNA form, the CDR3 reads TGTGCCAGCAGCCAAAGTAGCGGTAACACAGATACGCAGTATTTT.

The J gene is TRBJ2-5, the V gene TRBV4-2; perhaps TRBD2 as D (5 bases). The V gene lost 0 bases and the J gene lost 5 bases, with 10 bases spanning the gap. The CDR3 contains 14 residues. Germline-derived CDR1 and CDR2 are LGHNA and YNFKEQ. In DNA, the CDR3 is TGTGCCAGCAGCCAAGATGCTAGGAGGGAGACCCAGTACTTC. Translation gives CASSQDARRETQYF.

The chain couples TRBV9 to TRBJ2-7; 12 nucleotides align to TRBD2. Trimming cost V 3 bases and J 7 bases; bases outside gene matches: 17. From germline, CDR1 is SGDLS and CDR2 YYNGEE. CDR3 length: 18 residues. The DNA of the CDR3 is TGTGCCAGCAGCGGCAGACCTATTCTAGCGGGAGGGCCGTTTGAGCAGTACTTC. It codes for CASSGRPILAGGPFEQYF.

V usage is TRBV28 and J usage is TRBJ1-2; the D is unclear. The ends were cut back, 8 bases at V and 3 bases at J, with 16 bases in the middle. CDR3 size: 14 residues. Germline CDR1 and CDR2: MDHEN and SYDVKM. The CDR3 DNA reads TGTGCCAGCGGTCGAGGTCGCGGTGACTATGGCTACACCTTC. Translation gives CASGRGRGDYGYTF.

In this sample, this clone turned up many times. J is TRBJ2-3 and V is TRBV5-1; 9 bases are shared with TRBD2. V lost 4 bases, J lost 2 bases, and 11 bases stayed unmatched. This CDR3 has 17 amino acids. Looked up from germline, CDR1 is SGHRS and CDR2 is YFSETQ. This CDR3 is CASSEVGTSSTTDTQYF. DNA for the CDR3: TGCGCCAGCAGCGAGGTGGGGACTAGCAGTACCACAGATACGCAGTATTTT.

The chain employs TRBV15 and TRBJ1-5, with a possible D match to TRBD1 (5 bases). Trimming took 1 base from V and 6 from J, leaving 13 bases between them. The CDR3 covers 15 residues. Germline V gene data show CDR1 as LNHNV and CDR2 as YYDKDF (reference sequence). The CDR3 sequence is CATSRVAGLGQPQHF. CDR3 coding DNA: TGTGCCACCAGCAGAGTAGCAGGGCTGGGTCAGCCCCAGCATTTT.

The gene calls are TRBV7-2 and TRBJ2-7; D not certain. Germline CDR1 SGHTA, CDR2 FQGNSA. V lost 7 bases, J lost 2 bases, and 9 bases lay in between. The CDR3 extends over 12 amino acids. DNA for the CDR3: TGTGCCAGCAACGGCGGCGCCTACGAGCAGTACTTC. It translates to CASNGGAYEQYF. The full variable domain, in which reference TRBV7-2 and TRBJ2-7 provide the parts outside the CDR3, is GAGVSQSPSNKVTEKGKDVELRCDPISGHTALYWYRQSLGQGLEFLIYFQGNSAPDKSGLPSDRFSAERTGGSVSTLTIQRTQQEDSAVYLCASNGGAYEQYFGPGTRLTVT.

The chain employs TRBV19 and TRBJ2-7, with 7 bases lining up with TRBD2. The germline V gene encodes CDR1 LNHDA and CDR2 SQIVND (reference sequence). V shed 6 bases and J 2 bases; nucleotides not matched to a gene: 10. CDR3 length: 15 residues. Written as DNA, the CDR3 is TGTGCCAGTAGGGGGTTTGCTAGCGGACCCTACGAGCAGTACTTC. Protein product: CASRGFASGPYEQYF. Full variable domain (outside the CDR3, taken from reference TRBV19 and TRBJ2-7): DGGITQSPKYLFRKEGQNVTLSCEQNLNHDAMYWYRQDPGQGLRLIYYSQIVNDFQKGDIAEGYSVSREKKESFPLTVTSAQKNPTAFYLCASRGFASGPYEQYFGPGTRLTVT.

This clone was found once. V gene TRBV9 combines with J gene TRBJ2-7; TRBD2 agrees at 7 bases. Trimming took 0 bases from V and 2 from J; bases not matched to a gene: 2. This CDR3 has 14 amino acids. In germline, CDR1 is SGDLS, CDR2 YYNGEE. The CDR3 bases are TGTGCCAGCAGCGTAGGGGCGGGGGCCTACGAGCAGTACTTC. As protein: CASSVGAGAYEQYF.

This clone showed up just once. The chain has TRBV2 and TRBJ2-1; no firm D call. This CDR3 contains 15 residues. Germline V lookup: CDR1 SNHLY, CDR2 FYNNEI. V was pared by 7 bases and J by 5 bases, with 18 bases between. The CDR3 reads CASTPQTLSHNEQFF. DNA for the CDR3: TGTGCCAGCACCCCGCAGACTCTATCACACAATGAGCAGTTCTTC.